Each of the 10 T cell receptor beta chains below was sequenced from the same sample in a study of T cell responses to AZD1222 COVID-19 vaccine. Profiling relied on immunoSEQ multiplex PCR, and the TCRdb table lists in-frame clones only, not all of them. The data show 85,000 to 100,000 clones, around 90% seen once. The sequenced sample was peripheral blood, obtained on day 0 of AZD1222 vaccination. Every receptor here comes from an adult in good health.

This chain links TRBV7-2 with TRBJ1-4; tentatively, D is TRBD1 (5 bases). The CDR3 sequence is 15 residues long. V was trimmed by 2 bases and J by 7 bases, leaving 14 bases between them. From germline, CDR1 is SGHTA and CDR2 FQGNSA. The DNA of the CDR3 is TGTGCCAGCAGCTTATTTAGGCAGGGAGGTGAAAAACTGTTTTTT. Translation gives CASSLFRQGGEKLFF.

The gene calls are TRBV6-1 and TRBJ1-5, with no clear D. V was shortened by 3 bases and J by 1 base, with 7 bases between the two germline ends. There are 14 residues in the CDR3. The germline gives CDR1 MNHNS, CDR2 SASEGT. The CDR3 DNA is TGTGCCAGCAGTGAGTCGGGGAGCAATCAGCCCCAGCATTTT. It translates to CASSESGSNQPQHF.

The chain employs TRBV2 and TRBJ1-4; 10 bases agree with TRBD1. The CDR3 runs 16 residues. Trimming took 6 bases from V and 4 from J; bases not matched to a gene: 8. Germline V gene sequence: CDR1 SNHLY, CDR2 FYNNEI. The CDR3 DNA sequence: TGTGCCAGCAGCCCTGAGGGACAGGGGATTAATGAAAAACTGTTTTTT. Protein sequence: CASSPEGQGINEKLFF.

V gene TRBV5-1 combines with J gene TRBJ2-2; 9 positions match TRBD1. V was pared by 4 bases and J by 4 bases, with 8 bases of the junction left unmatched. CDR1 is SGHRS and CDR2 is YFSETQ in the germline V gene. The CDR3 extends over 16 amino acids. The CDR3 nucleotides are TGCGCCAGCAGCGGGGGACAGGGCGGTAGCACCGGGGAGCTGTTTTTT. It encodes CASSGGQGGSTGELFF.

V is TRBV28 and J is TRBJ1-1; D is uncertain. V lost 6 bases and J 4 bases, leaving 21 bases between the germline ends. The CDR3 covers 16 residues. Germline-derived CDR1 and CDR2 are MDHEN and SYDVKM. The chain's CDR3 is CASSKLEIPTFTEAFF. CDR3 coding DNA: TGTGCCAGCAGCAAACTAGAAATCCCTACTTTCACTGAAGCTTTCTTT.

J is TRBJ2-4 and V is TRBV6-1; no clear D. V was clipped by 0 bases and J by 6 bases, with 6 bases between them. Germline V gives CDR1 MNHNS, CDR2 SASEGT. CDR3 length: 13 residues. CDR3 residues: CASSEASANIQYF. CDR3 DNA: TGTGCCAGCAGTGAAGCGTCCGCAAACATTCAGTACTTC.

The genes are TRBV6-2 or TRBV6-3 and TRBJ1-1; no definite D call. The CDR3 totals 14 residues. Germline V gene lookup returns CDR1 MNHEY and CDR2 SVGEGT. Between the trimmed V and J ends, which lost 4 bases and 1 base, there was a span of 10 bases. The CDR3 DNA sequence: TGTGCCAGCAGTTTCCGACGCCAGAACACTGAAGCTTTCTTT. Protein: CASSFRRQNTEAFF.

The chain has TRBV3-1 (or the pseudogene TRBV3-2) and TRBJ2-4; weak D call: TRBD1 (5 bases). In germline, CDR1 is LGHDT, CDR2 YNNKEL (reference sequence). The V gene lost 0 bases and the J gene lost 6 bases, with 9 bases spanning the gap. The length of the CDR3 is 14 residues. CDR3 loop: CASSQDDRGNIQYF. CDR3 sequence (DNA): TGTGCCAGCAGCCAAGATGATAGGGGAAACATTCAGTACTTC.

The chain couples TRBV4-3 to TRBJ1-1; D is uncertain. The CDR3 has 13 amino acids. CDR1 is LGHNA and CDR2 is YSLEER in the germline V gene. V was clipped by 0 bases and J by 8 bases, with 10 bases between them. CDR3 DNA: TGCGCCAGCAGCCAAGATAGGTTGGCGGAAGCTTTCTTT. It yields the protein CASSQDRLAEAFF.

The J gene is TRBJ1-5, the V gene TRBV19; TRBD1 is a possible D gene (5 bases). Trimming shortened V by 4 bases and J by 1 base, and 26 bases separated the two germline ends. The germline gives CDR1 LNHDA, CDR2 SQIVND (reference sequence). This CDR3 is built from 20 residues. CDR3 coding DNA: TGTGCCAGTAGTAACTTATTTGCCCTCACGGGGGTGGGGAGCAATCAGCCCCAGCATTTT. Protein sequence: CASSNLFALTGVGSNQPQHF.